These 25 T cell receptor beta chains came from one sample sequenced in a study of regulatory T cells in long-lasting Graves disease. Relying on iRepertoire HTBI primers and Arm-PCR of CDR3 regions, the team built TCR beta libraries. TCRdb re-called the multiplex PCR reads through MiXCR, storing one row per CDR3 protein. The sample holds about 420,000 distinct CDR3 sequences, about 16% seen once. The time point was: newly diagnosed GD, antithyroid drugs for less than 3 months. Extracted RNA from PBMCs served as the source of the TCR library. The sample was also reused in another study, on T cells in Graves' hyperthyroidism and ophthalmopathy.

Sequenced material: peripheral blood mononuclear cells (PBMCs), taken at new diagnosis, from a patient treated with antithyroid drugs. These TCRs come from a woman under 30 with Graves disease.

V is TRBV9 and J is TRBJ2-1; D is ambiguous. CDR1 is SGDLS and CDR2 is YYNGEE in the germline V gene. This CDR3 has 15 amino acids. V was cut by 0 bases and J by 0 bases, with 7 bases left in between. Here the CDR3 reads CASSVAILSYNEQFF. The CDR3 nucleotides are TGTGCCAGCAGCGTAGCGATCCTCTCCTACAATGAGCAGTTCTTC.

This clonotype has at least ten counts. This sequence joins TRBV10-3 and TRBJ2-7; the match to TRBD2 covers 12 bases. V lost 4 bases and J lost 4; bases outside the gene matches: 2. CDR1 and CDR2 (germline): ENHRY, SYGVKD. The CDR3 is 14 amino acids. The CDR3 DNA is TGTGCCATCAGTGGACTAGCGGGAGAGTACGAGCAGTACTTC. The encoded protein is CAISGLAGEYEQYF.

This clonotype was found a few times. The rearrangement joins TRBV30 to TRBJ2-7, with D unclear. The CDR3 extends over 16 amino acids. V was trimmed by 0 bases and J by 3 bases, leaving 18 bases between them. Per germline, CDR1 GTSNPN and CDR2 SVGIG (reference sequence). CDR3 DNA sequence: TGTGCCTGGAGTGTACTCCGGGCAGGTCTTTACTACGAGCAGTACTTC. It encodes CAWSVLRAGLYYEQYF.

V usage is TRBV5-1 and J usage is TRBJ2-5, with 7 bases fitting TRBD1. This CDR3 is 15 amino acids long. Germline CDR1 reads SGHRS; CDR2 reads YFSETQ. The V segment lost 3 bases and the J segment 6 bases; nucleotides outside the gene matches: 11. The CDR3 is CASSSNTGDRKTQYF. The CDR3 DNA reads as TGCGCCAGCAGCTCGAACACAGGGGATCGAAAGACCCAGTACTTC.

This clonotype turned up a few times. The CDR3 sequence: CASSQVFRDTATGELFF. The DNA of the CDR3 is TGCGCCAGCAGCCAGGTCTTCCGGGACACCGCTACCGGGGAGCTGTTTTTT. The chain combines TRBV4-1 with TRBJ2-2, with a weak D call TRBD1 (6 bases). CDR3 size: 17 residues. CDR1 and CDR2 (germline): MGHRA, YSYEKL. With 3 bases removed from V and 5 bases from J, the gap between germline ends came to 19 bases.

This clonotype was counted ten times or more. The rearrangement links TRBV2 to TRBJ1-1; possible D gene TRBD1, 5 bases. The germline gives CDR1 SNHLY, CDR2 FYNNEI. The V and J ends lost 6 bases and 3 bases respectively, with 8 bases between them. This CDR3 spans 12 amino acids. Here the CDR3 DNA reads TGTGCCAGCAGCTCAGGGTACACTGAAGCTTTCTTT. It translates to CASSSGYTEAFF.

Turning to this clonotype: A much larger clone is a single base away; this may be a read error. The chain is built from TRBV11-2 and TRBJ2-7; D is unresolved. Germline V gives CDR1 SGHAT, CDR2 FQNNGV. The ends were cut back, 4 bases at V and 4 bases at J, with 14 bases in the middle. The CDR3 is made up of 14 amino acids. CDR3 nucleotide sequence: TGTGCCAGCAGCTCGACTGGAACGGTTTACGAGCAGTACTTC. It translates to CASSSTGTVYEQYF.

Many counts were recorded for this clonotype. The chain joins TRBV6-2 or TRBV6-3 to TRBJ2-1, with a possible D match to TRBD2 (5 bases). The CDR3 loop spans 14 amino acids. V lost 5 bases, J lost 7 bases, and 15 bases lay in between. Germline V gives CDR1 MNHEY, CDR2 SVGEGT. The DNA for the CDR3 is TGTGCCAGCAGTCACCCTCGGGGTAATAATGAGCAGTTCTTC. This sequence encodes CASSHPRGNNEQFF.

This clonotype was counted ten times or more. The chain employs TRBV19 and TRBJ2-1; the D gene is possibly TRBD2 (5 bases). V was clipped by 6 bases and J by 6 bases, with 15 bases between them. Germline V lookup: CDR1 LNHDA, CDR2 SQIVND (reference sequence). This CDR3 comprises 14 residues. The CDR3 here is CASRLPGLRNEQFF. The CDR3, as DNA: TGTGCCAGTAGACTCCCCGGACTGCGCAATGAGCAGTTCTTC.

This chain joins TRBV20-1 and TRBJ1-5; weak D call: TRBD1 (6 bases). V was trimmed by 6 bases and J by 5 bases, leaving 20 bases between them. Germline CDR1 and CDR2: DFQATT and SNEGSKA (reference sequence). CDR3 length: 15 residues. CDR3 coding DNA: TGCAGTGCCAGACGGTCACAGGGTTGGCATCAGCCCCAGCATTTT. Protein sequence: CSARRSQGWHQPQHF.

The chain uses TRBV28 and TRBJ1-5, with 10 nucleotides matching TRBD1. This CDR3 region has 15 residues. Germline V gives CDR1 MDHEN, CDR2 SYDVKM. Unmatched junction bases numbered 1, after V lost 0 bases and J lost 5 bases. CDR3 sequence (DNA): TGTGCCAGCAGTTTATGGGGGACAGGGGATCAGCCCCAGCATTTT. This sequence encodes CASSLWGTGDQPQHF.

This clonotype was counted between two and nine times. The chain couples TRBV6-1 to TRBJ1-4; 7 bases agree with TRBD1. Germline CDR1 MNHNS, CDR2 SASEGT. Trimming took 4 bases from V and 2 from J; bases not matched to a gene: 4. CDR3 size: 15 residues. CDR3 amino acids: CASSVQGDTNEKLFF. In nucleotides, the CDR3 is TGTGCCAGCAGTGTTCAGGGGGACACTAATGAAAAACTGTTTTTT.

This clonotype was picked up a small number of times. The chain combines TRBV6-4 with TRBJ2-7; perhaps TRBD2 as D (5 bases). V lost 3 bases and J 2 bases, leaving 8 bases between the germline ends. The germline CDR1 and CDR2 sequences are MRHNA and SNTAGT. The CDR3 covers 13 residues. The CDR3 DNA sequence: TGTGCCAGCAGTGAGGTTAGCGCCTACGAGCAGTACTTC. Its protein product is CASSEVSAYEQYF.

The rearrangement uses TRBV4-1 and TRBJ2-1; 8 nucleotides line up with TRBD2. Germline V gives CDR1 MGHRA, CDR2 YSYEKL. The CDR3 contains 16 residues. With V trimmed by 6 bases and J by 9 bases, 16 bases remained unmatched. CDR3 amino acids: CASRGGLKRRGVEQFF. As DNA, the CDR3 is TGCGCCAGCAGGGGGGGTCTTAAGCGGCGGGGGGTTGAGCAGTTCTTC.

There are many counts of this clonotype. The chain carries TRBV12-3 or TRBV12-4 and TRBJ1-1, with unresolved D. The CDR3 has 14 amino acids. Trimming removed 5 bases from V and 4 bases from J, with 14 bases in between. CDR3 protein: CASSPRDFFTEAFF. The CDR3 DNA reads as TGTGCCAGCAGTCCAAGGGATTTTTTCACTGAAGCTTTCTTT.

The chain links TRBV7-8 to TRBJ2-7; the D is unclear. Trimming pared 2 bases from V and 3 bases from J, leaving 14 bases between. The CDR3 runs 15 residues. Per germline, CDR1 SGHVS and CDR2 FQNEAQ. The CDR3 is CASSLSRSEIYEQYF. CDR3 DNA sequence: TGTGCCAGCAGCTTATCGAGGAGCGAAATCTACGAGCAGTACTTC.

This clonotype was observed a handful of times. The CDR3: CAWALGQGYEQYF. The CDR3 DNA sequence: TGTGCCTGGGCCCTGGGACAGGGGTACGAGCAGTACTTC. V is TRBV30 and J is TRBJ2-7; 10 bases align to TRBD1. The CDR3 consists of 13 residues. Germline CDR1 GTSNPN, CDR2 SVGIG (reference sequence). V shed 5 bases, J shed 4 bases, and the junction held 5 bases outside the gene matches. Together with reference TRBV30 and TRBJ2-7, the CDR3 gives the full variable domain: SQTIHQWPATLVQPVGSPLSLECTVEGTSNPNLYWYRQAAGRGLQLLFYSVGIGQISSEVPQNLSASRPQDRQFILSSKKLLLSDSGFYLCAWALGQGYEQYFGPGTRLTVT.

This clonotype was counted between two and nine times. The chain is built from TRBV3-1 and TRBJ2-1; D is unclear. V was pared by 0 bases and J by 3 bases, with 9 bases between. CDR1 is LGHDT and CDR2 is YNNKEL in the germline V gene (reference sequence). The CDR3 is 15 residues long. The CDR3 DNA follows: TGTGCCAGCAGCCAAGAGGCAGGTTACTACAATGAGCAGTTCTTC. This codes for CASSQEAGYYNEQFF.

The CDR3 DNA reads TGTGCCAGTAGGAGGGGGACAGGGGTGTTCGGGGAGCTGTTTTTT. Its protein is CASRRGTGVFGELFF. The chain is built from TRBV19 and TRBJ2-2, with 10 positions matching TRBD1. The V and J ends lost 6 bases and 7 bases, in that order; junction bases with no gene match: 8. Germline CDR1 and CDR2: LNHDA and SQIVND (reference sequence). The CDR3 totals 15 residues.

This clonotype showed up just a few times. The gene calls are TRBV3-1 and TRBJ1-2, with 8 positions matching TRBD1. Germline CDR1 and CDR2: LGHDT and YNNKEL (reference sequence). The CDR3 extends over 14 amino acids. V was pared by 4 bases and J by 4 bases, with 5 bases of the junction left unmatched. CDR3 in DNA: TGTGCCAGCAGCCTGGAGGACAGGGCCTATGGCTACACCTTC. Encoded protein: CASSLEDRAYGYTF. The full variable domain, in which reference TRBV3-1 and TRBJ1-2 provide the parts outside the CDR3, is DTAVSQTPKYLVTQMGNDKSIKCEQNLGHDTMYWYKQDSKKFLKIMFSYNNKELIINETVPNRFSPKSPDKAHLNLHINSLELGDSAVYFCASSLEDRAYGYTFGSGTRLTVV.

This clonotype was observed many times. The chain has TRBV2 and TRBJ2-3, with D unclear. The CDR3 is made up of 12 amino acids. V was cut by 4 bases and J by 6 bases, with 8 bases left in between. The germline V gene has CDR1 SNHLY and CDR2 FYNNEI. The CDR3: CASSVLRDTQYF. The CDR3 DNA is TGTGCCAGCAGTGTGTTACGGGATACGCAGTATTTT.

This clonotype was counted a few times. This chain uses TRBV20-1 with TRBJ2-1; D possibly corresponds to TRBD1 (5 bases). Germline V lookup: CDR1 DFQATT, CDR2 SNEGSKA (reference sequence). The V gene lost 6 bases and the J gene lost 1 base, with 16 bases spanning the gap. This CDR3 region has 15 residues. CDR3 region: CSAKTGISSYNEQFF. The CDR3, as DNA: TGCAGTGCCAAAACAGGTATCAGTTCCTACAATGAGCAGTTCTTC.

Concerning this clonotype: This may be a read error: a much more frequent sequence differs by one nucleotide. CDR3 DNA sequence: TGTGCCAGCAGCTTGTTCATCCCCAGGGCCCGAACTAAAGCTTTCTTT. This translates into CASSLFIPRARTKAFF. This chain links TRBV7-2 with TRBJ1-1, with D perhaps TRBD1 (5 bases). Germline V gene sequence: CDR1 SGHTA, CDR2 FQGNSA. The V gene lost 3 bases and the J gene lost 9 bases, with 23 bases spanning the gap. The CDR3 length is 16 residues.

The table lists this clonotype with a few counts. The chain joins TRBV7-8 to TRBJ1-1, with D maybe TRBD1 (5 bases). Germline lookup yields CDR1 SGHVS and CDR2 FQNEAQ. The CDR3 extends over 15 amino acids. V was clipped by 2 bases and J by 0 bases, with 10 bases between them. CDR3 coding DNA: TGTGCCAGCAGCTTAACGGGACGGATGAACACTGAAGCTTTCTTT. Residues: CASSLTGRMNTEAFF.

The sample holds many counts of this clonotype. The V and J genes are TRBV29-1 and TRBJ1-1; D uncertain. Trimming removed 7 bases at V and 1 base at J, with 10 bases between. Germline V CDR1 and CDR2: SQVTM, ANQGSEA. The CDR3 consists of 12 residues. CDR3 nucleotides: TGCAGCGCCCTAGGACGGAACACTGAAGCTTTCTTT. Protein: CSALGRNTEAFF.